Presented here are 5 T cell receptor beta chains from one specimen sequenced in a study of shared clonotypes between healthy human individuals. Sequencing used immunoSEQ multiplex PCR; TCRdb keeps in-frame clones, though not all of them. The sample contains a few hundred thousand clones, about 97% of which appear only once. Source material: naive CD4+ T cells sorted from blood. Subset specified: CD45RA+ positively selected. Receptors originate from a woman aged 30 to 39 in good health.

The rearrangement joins TRBV5-1 to TRBJ1-4, with D tentatively TRBD1 (5 bases). Germline assignment: CDR1 SGHRS and CDR2 YFSETQ. This CDR3 comprises 15 residues. Trimming shortened V by 4 bases and J by 8 bases, and 18 bases separated the two germline ends. This chain's CDR3 is CASSPTNLGAEKLFF. As DNA, the CDR3 is TGCGCCAGCAGCCCCACCAACCTAGGGGCCGAAAAACTGTTTTTT. The entire variable domain, with the rest obtained from reference TRBV5-1 and TRBJ1-4, is as follows: KAGVTQTPRYLIKTRGQQVTLSCSPISGHRSVSWYQQTPGQGLQFLFEYFSETQRNKGNFPGRFSGRQFSNSRSEMNVSTLELGDSALYLCASSPTNLGAEKLFFGSGTQLSVL.

V gene TRBV6-5 combines with J gene TRBJ1-1; no firm D call. V was cut by 5 bases and J by 3 bases, with 16 bases left in between. This CDR3 spans 15 amino acids. Germline assignment: CDR1 MNHEY and CDR2 SVGAGI. CDR3 sequence: CASSTRPNHYTEAFF. CDR3 DNA sequence: TGTGCCAGCAGTACACGACCGAACCACTACACTGAAGCTTTCTTT.

The V gene is TRBV4-1, the J gene TRBJ2-1, with D possibly matching TRBD2 (5 bases). Germline CDR1 and CDR2: MGHRA and YSYEKL. V was pared by 0 bases and J by 4 bases, with 13 bases between. CDR3 length: 16 residues. The CDR3 DNA follows: TGCGCCAGCAGCCAAGATAGAAGCGGCTATTACAATGAGCAGTTCTTC. Amino acids: CASSQDRSGYYNEQFF.

The chain recombines TRBV5-1 with TRBJ2-4; no definite D call. This CDR3 region has 14 residues. With 3 bases removed from V and 5 bases from J, the gap between germline ends came to 12 bases. From germline, CDR1 is SGHRS and CDR2 YFSETQ. The CDR3 coding sequence is TGCGCCAGCAGCTCTGCTATAGGACAAAACATTCAGTACTTC. Translated: CASSSAIGQNIQYF.

The chain has TRBV7-9 and TRBJ2-5; D is perhaps TRBD2 (5 bases). CDR1 is SEHNR, CDR2 FQNEAQ, per germline (reference sequence). The CDR3 runs to 17 residues. V lost 3 bases to trimming and J lost 2 bases, with 19 bases between them. CDR3 sequence (DNA): TGTGCCAGCAGCTTGCCCCGGTTTGGTGGGAGACAAGAGACCCAGTACTTC. Translation: CASSLPRFGGRQETQYF.